A selection of T cell receptor beta chains follows, all from one sample in a study of cytomegalovirus exposure and HLA in healthy donors. Profiled with immunoSEQ multiplex PCR; TCRdb holds only in-frame clones, not every one. The sample carries around 150,000 clones, 82% recorded once. Source material: PBMCs. These receptors came from a man aged 30 to 45 in good health and CMV-seropositive. The CDR3 runs from the conserved cysteine through the conserved F or W. A D gene is named only where the DNA matches it firmly. Part of the rows lack a size; the others show once, few, many or a class for expanded clones.

cdr3_aa: CASSERRSYEQYF
cdr3_nt: TGTGCCAGCAGTGAAAGGAGGTCCTACGAGCAGTACTTC
j_call: TRBJ2-7
clone_size: NA
v_call: TRBV2
d_call: NA

cdr3_aa: CSVSRGNTEAFF
cdr3_nt: TGCAGCGTTTCGAGAGGGAACACTGAAGCTTTCTTT
j_call: TRBJ1-1
clone_size: NA
v_call: TRBV29-1
d_call: NA

cdr3_aa: CASSEAQGAHGYTF
cdr3_nt: TGTGCCAGCAGTGAGGCGCAGGGGGCACACGGCTACACCTTC
j_call: TRBJ1-2
clone_size: few
v_call: TRBV2
d_call: TRBD1

cdr3_aa: CASSPYSGVGEQYF
cdr3_nt: TGTGCCAGCAGCCCCTACTCCGGGGTCGGGGAGCAGTACTTC
j_call: TRBJ2-7
clone_size: NA
v_call: TRBV7-9
d_call: NA

cdr3_aa: CASARSGAYEQYF
cdr3_nt: TGTGCCAGTGCCCGTTCAGGGGCCTACGAGCAGTACTTC
j_call: TRBJ2-7
clone_size: NA
v_call: TRBV25-1
d_call: NA

cdr3_aa: CASSEDWSYTEAFF
cdr3_nt: TGTGCCAGCAGTGAGGATTGGAGTTACACTGAAGCTTTCTTT
j_call: TRBJ1-1
clone_size: NA
v_call: TRBV2
d_call: NA

cdr3_aa: CASSLFYRQGGTYNEQFF
cdr3_nt: TGTGCCAGCAGTTTATTTTACCGACAGGGAGGAACCTACAATGAGCAGTTCTTC
j_call: TRBJ2-1
clone_size: NA
v_call: TRBV27
d_call: NA

cdr3_aa: CASSPGLAGGQETQYF
cdr3_nt: TGTGCCAGCAGCCCGGGACTAGCGGGGGGCCAAGAGACCCAGTACTTC
j_call: TRBJ2-5
clone_size: NA
v_call: TRBV7-2
d_call: TRBD2

cdr3_aa: CSVEGGVGEQYF
cdr3_nt: TGCAGCGTTGAGGGAGGGGTGGGCGAGCAGTACTTC
j_call: TRBJ2-7
clone_size: once
v_call: TRBV29-1
d_call: TRBD2

cdr3_aa: CASSLVGSQPQHF
cdr3_nt: TGTGCCAGCAGCTTAGTTGGGAGTCAGCCCCAGCATTTT
j_call: TRBJ1-5
clone_size: NA
v_call: TRBV7-2
d_call: NA

cdr3_aa: CASSETQDTIFYSNQPQHF
cdr3_nt: TGTGCCAGCAGTGAAACCCAGGACACGATTTTTTATAGCAATCAGCCCCAGCATTTT
j_call: TRBJ1-5
clone_size: NA
v_call: TRBV2
d_call: NA

cdr3_aa: CASSYSFTGSYEQYF
cdr3_nt: TGTGCCAGCAGTTACTCGTTTACCGGTTCCTACGAGCAGTACTTC
j_call: TRBJ2-7
clone_size: NA
v_call: TRBV6-6
d_call: NA

cdr3_aa: CASSFGLVDTQYF
cdr3_nt: TGTGCCAGCAGTTTTGGACTAGTTGATACCCAGTACTTC
j_call: TRBJ2-5
clone_size: NA
v_call: TRBV27
d_call: TRBD2

cdr3_aa: CASKGLGSGEQFF
cdr3_nt: TGTGCCAGCAAGGGGTTAGGAAGCGGGGAGCAGTTCTTC
j_call: TRBJ2-1
clone_size: NA
v_call: TRBV2
d_call: NA

cdr3_aa: CASSPYGRVGDTQYF
cdr3_nt: TGTGCCAGCAGCCCATACGGCCGGGTGGGAGATACGCAGTATTTT
j_call: TRBJ2-3
clone_size: NA
v_call: TRBV9
d_call: NA

cdr3_aa: CASSEMASGYNEQFF
cdr3_nt: TGTGCCAGCAGTGAAATGGCTAGCGGGTACAATGAGCAGTTCTTC
j_call: TRBJ2-1
clone_size: NA
v_call: TRBV6-1
d_call: TRBD2

cdr3_aa: CASSYPDRHGYTF
cdr3_nt: TGTGCCAGCAGTTACCCGGACAGACATGGCTACACCTTC
j_call: TRBJ1-2
clone_size: many
v_call: TRBV6-5
d_call: NA

cdr3_aa: CASSPTSGGATNREQYF
cdr3_nt: TGTGCCAGCAGCCCGACTAGCGGGGGGGCCACAAATCGGGAGCAGTACTTC
j_call: TRBJ2-7
clone_size: NA
v_call: TRBV5-4
d_call: TRBD2

cdr3_aa: CASSPADRGLYGYTF
cdr3_nt: TGTGCCAGCAGCCCAGCGGACAGGGGGCTTTATGGCTACACCTTC
j_call: TRBJ1-2
clone_size: NA
v_call: TRBV6-6
d_call: TRBD1

cdr3_aa: CASRQRQGDGYTF
cdr3_nt: TGTGCCAGCAGACAAAGACAGGGTGATGGCTACACCTTC
j_call: TRBJ1-2
clone_size: many
v_call: TRBV5-8
d_call: TRBD1

cdr3_aa: CASSDRATNYGYTF
cdr3_nt: TGTGCCAGCTCGGACAGGGCGACTAACTATGGCTACACCTTC
j_call: TRBJ1-2
clone_size: NA
v_call: TRBV25-1
d_call: TRBD1

cdr3_aa: CASSIRGGVAGTDEQYF
cdr3_nt: TGTGCCAGCAGCATTAGGGGGGGGGTAGCGGGGACCGACGAGCAGTACTTC
j_call: TRBJ2-7
clone_size: NA
v_call: TRBV11-2
d_call: TRBD2

cdr3_aa: CASSLPGHAPEAFF
cdr3_nt: TGTGCCAGCAGCTTACCTGGGCATGCCCCCGAAGCTTTCTTT
j_call: TRBJ1-1
clone_size: NA
v_call: TRBV11-2
d_call: NA

cdr3_aa: CASSLAGYSTEAFF
cdr3_nt: TGTGCCAGCAGCTTAGCTGGGTACAGCACTGAAGCTTTCTTT
j_call: TRBJ1-1
clone_size: NA
v_call: TRBV7-9
d_call: NA

cdr3_aa: CASSPGLAYNEQFF
cdr3_nt: TGTGCCAGCAGCCCGGGACTAGCTTACAATGAGCAGTTCTTC
j_call: TRBJ2-1
clone_size: NA
v_call: TRBV27
d_call: TRBD2

cdr3_aa: CASSLTYGTSEADTQYF
cdr3_nt: TGTGCCAGCAGCCTCACTTACGGGACTAGTGAGGCAGATACGCAGTATTTT
j_call: TRBJ2-3
clone_size: NA
v_call: TRBV7-8
d_call: TRBD2

cdr3_aa: CASSLGTANYGYTF
cdr3_nt: TGCGCCAGCAGCTTGGGCACTGCTAACTATGGCTACACCTTC
j_call: TRBJ1-2
clone_size: NA
v_call: TRBV5-1
d_call: NA

cdr3_aa: CASSLRGGIDEKLFF
cdr3_nt: TGTGCCAGCAGCTTAAGGGGGGGTATCGATGAAAAACTGTTTTTT
j_call: TRBJ1-4
clone_size: NA
v_call: TRBV7-9
d_call: NA

cdr3_aa: CASSLSSGRAGELFF
cdr3_nt: TGTGCCAGCAGCTTGTCTAGCGGGAGAGCCGGGGAGCTGTTTTTT
j_call: TRBJ2-2
clone_size: once
v_call: TRBV7-7
d_call: TRBD2

cdr3_aa: CASSLGRQGRADTQYF
cdr3_nt: TGTGCCAGCAGCTTAGGCCGACAGGGTAGGGCAGATACGCAGTATTTT
j_call: TRBJ2-3
clone_size: NA
v_call: TRBV11-2
d_call: TRBD1

cdr3_aa: CASSPGTDYEQYF
cdr3_nt: TGTGCCAGTAGCCCCGGGACAGATTACGAGCAGTACTTC
j_call: TRBJ2-7
clone_size: once
v_call: TRBV19
d_call: TRBD1

cdr3_aa: CASSVDGTSGTHNEQFF
cdr3_nt: TGTGCCAGCAGCGTAGATGGGACTAGCGGGACCCACAATGAGCAGTTCTTC
j_call: TRBJ2-1
clone_size: NA
v_call: TRBV9
d_call: TRBD2

cdr3_aa: CASSLASGLTDTQYF
cdr3_nt: TGTGCCAGCAGCTTGGCTAGCGGTCTCACAGATACGCAGTATTTT
j_call: TRBJ2-3
clone_size: NA
v_call: TRBV5-4
d_call: TRBD2

cdr3_aa: CASSRFYDTFGEQFF
cdr3_nt: TGCGCCAGCAGCCGATTCTACGACACTTTTGGTGAGCAGTTCTTC
j_call: TRBJ2-1
clone_size: NA
v_call: TRBV5-1
d_call: NA

cdr3_aa: CASGLGSGPNSPLHF
cdr3_nt: TGTGCTAGTGGTTTGGGGAGCGGACCGAATTCACCCCTCCACTTT
j_call: TRBJ1-6
clone_size: few
v_call: TRBV12-5
d_call: NA

cdr3_aa: CASSQGQGRDGYTF
cdr3_nt: TGCGCCAGCAGCCAAGGGCAGGGAAGGGATGGCTACACCTTC
j_call: TRBJ1-2
clone_size: NA
v_call: TRBV4-1
d_call: NA

cdr3_aa: CASSLGSAGSYEQYF
cdr3_nt: TGCGCCAGCAGCTTGGGGTCCGCAGGTTCCTACGAGCAGTACTTC
j_call: TRBJ2-7
clone_size: NA
v_call: TRBV5-1
d_call: NA

cdr3_aa: CATSRDRMGTKDYEQYF
cdr3_nt: TGTGCCACCAGCAGAGACCGGATGGGGACAAAAGACTACGAGCAGTACTTC
j_call: TRBJ2-7
clone_size: NA
v_call: TRBV15
d_call: NA

cdr3_aa: CASSELAGGPDTQYF
cdr3_nt: TGTGCCAGCAGTGAACTAGCGGGGGGGCCAGATACGCAGTATTTT
j_call: TRBJ2-3
clone_size: many
v_call: TRBV6-1
d_call: TRBD2

cdr3_aa: CASSLVGWGYTF
cdr3_nt: TGTGCCAGCAGCTTAGTGGGCTGGGGCTACACCTTC
j_call: TRBJ1-2
clone_size: NA
v_call: TRBV13
d_call: NA

cdr3_aa: CASSLGLAGVETQYF
cdr3_nt: TGTGCCAGCAGCTTAGGACTAGCGGGAGTAGAGACCCAGTACTTC
j_call: TRBJ2-5
clone_size: NA
v_call: TRBV7-6
d_call: TRBD2